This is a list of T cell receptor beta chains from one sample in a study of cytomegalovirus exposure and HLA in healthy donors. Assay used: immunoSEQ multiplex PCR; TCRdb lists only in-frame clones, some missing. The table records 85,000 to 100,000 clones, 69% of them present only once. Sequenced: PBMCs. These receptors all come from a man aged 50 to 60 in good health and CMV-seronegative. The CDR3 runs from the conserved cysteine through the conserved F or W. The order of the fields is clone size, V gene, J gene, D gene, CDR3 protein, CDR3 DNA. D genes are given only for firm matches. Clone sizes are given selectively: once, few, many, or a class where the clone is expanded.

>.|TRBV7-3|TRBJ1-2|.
CASSFTGVEGYTF
TGTGCCAGCAGCTTCACAGGAGTGGAGGGCTACACCTTC
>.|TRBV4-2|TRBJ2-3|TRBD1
CASSVDRGIGDTQYF
TGTGCCAGCAGCGTTGACAGGGGGATCGGGGATACGCAGTATTTT
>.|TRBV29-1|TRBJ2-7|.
CSVAPHSSRSYEQYF
TGCAGCGTTGCGCCACACAGTTCCCGCTCCTACGAGCAGTACTTC
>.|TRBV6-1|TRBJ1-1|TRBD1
CASSAGQGRNEAFF
TGTGCCAGCAGTGCAGGACAGGGGCGAAATGAAGCTTTCTTT
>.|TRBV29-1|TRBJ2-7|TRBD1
CSGGTGGSYEQYF
TGCAGCGGGGGGACAGGGGGGAGCTACGAGCAGTACTTC
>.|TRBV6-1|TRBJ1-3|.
CASSEGWGGHSGNTIYF
TGTGCCAGCAGTGAGGGGTGGGGGGGGCACTCTGGAAACACCATATATTTT
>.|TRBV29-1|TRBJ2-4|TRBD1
CSVEDSDRVDIQYF
TGCAGCGTTGAAGATTCTGACAGGGTTGACATTCAGTACTTC
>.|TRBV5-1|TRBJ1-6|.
CASSEQGSTYNSPLHF
TGCGCCAGCAGCGAGCAGGGTTCAACCTATAATTCACCCCTCCACTTT
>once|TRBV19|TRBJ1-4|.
CASARTDLKEKLFF
TGTGCCAGTGCCAGGACAGACCTGAAAGAAAAACTGTTTTTT
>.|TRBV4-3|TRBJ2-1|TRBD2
CASSRRPSGRGDYNEQFF
TGCGCCAGCAGCCGAAGGCCGTCTGGGCGGGGGGACTACAATGAGCAGTTCTTC
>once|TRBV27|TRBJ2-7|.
CASSLYWGPYEQYF
TGTGCCAGCAGTTTATACTGGGGGCCTTACGAGCAGTACTTC
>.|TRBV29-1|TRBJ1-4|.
CSVANGNNEKLFF
TGCAGCGTTGCGAACGGGAATAATGAAAAACTGTTTTTT
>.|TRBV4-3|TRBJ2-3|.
CASSQAGYGTDTQYF
TGCGCCAGCAGCCAGGCAGGGTATGGCACAGATACGCAGTATTTT
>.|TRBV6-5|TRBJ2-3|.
CASSYSRGDTNTQYF
TGTGCCAGCAGTTACTCAAGAGGGGACACAAATACGCAGTATTTT
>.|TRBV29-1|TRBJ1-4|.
CSVVWGGDEKLFF
TGCAGCGTTGTATGGGGAGGGGATGAAAAACTGTTTTTT
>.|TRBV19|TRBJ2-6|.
CASGSGSGANVLTF
TGTGCCAGTGGCTCAGGTTCTGGGGCCAACGTCCTGACTTTC
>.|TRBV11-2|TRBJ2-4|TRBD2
CASRTSGGLQNIQYF
TGTGCCAGCAGGACTAGCGGGGGGCTACAAAACATTCAGTACTTC
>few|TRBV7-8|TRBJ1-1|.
CASSLAGGLITEAFF
TGTGCCAGCAGCTTAGCGGGGGGGCTTATCACTGAAGCTTTCTTT
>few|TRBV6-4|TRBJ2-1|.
CASSPTVSYNEQFF
TGTGCCAGCAGCCCGACAGTCTCCTACAATGAGCAGTTCTTC
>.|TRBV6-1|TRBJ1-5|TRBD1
CASSEALQGAGQPQHF
TGTGCCAGCAGTGAAGCGTTGCAGGGGGCGGGTCAGCCCCAGCATTTT
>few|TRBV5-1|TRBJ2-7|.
CASSLDSFPYEQYF
TGCGCCAGCAGCTTGGACAGTTTTCCCTACGAGCAGTACTTC
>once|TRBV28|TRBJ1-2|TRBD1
CASSFSDRVYYGYTF
TGTGCCAGCAGTTTTAGTGACAGGGTATACTATGGCTACACCTTC
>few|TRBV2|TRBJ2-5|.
CASKETGTQYF
TGTGCCAGCAAGGAGACTGGGACCCAGTACTTC
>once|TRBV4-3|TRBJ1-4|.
CASAGGFSTNEKLFF
TGCGCCAGCGCGGGGGGGTTCTCAACTAATGAAAAACTGTTTTTT
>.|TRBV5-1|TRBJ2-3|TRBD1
CASSPKGASTDTQYF
TGCGCCAGCAGCCCAAAGGGGGCTAGCACAGATACGCAGTATTTT
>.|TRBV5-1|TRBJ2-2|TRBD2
CASSYQLAGGSGELFF
TGCGCCAGCAGCTACCAGCTAGCGGGAGGGTCCGGGGAGCTGTTTTTT
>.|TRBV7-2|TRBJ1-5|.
CASSQQPGQPQHF
TGTGCCAGCAGTCAGCAACCGGGGCAGCCCCAGCATTTT
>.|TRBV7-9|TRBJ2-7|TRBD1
CASSLGDRSSYEQYF
TGTGCCAGCAGCTTAGGGGACAGGAGCTCCTACGAGCAGTACTTC
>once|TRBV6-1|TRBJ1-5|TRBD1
CASSGGFGQDNQPQHF
TGTGCCAGCAGTGGGGGTTTCGGACAGGACAATCAGCCCCAGCATTTT
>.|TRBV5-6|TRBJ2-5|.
CASSPARTEETQYF
TGTGCCAGCAGCCCCGCGCGGACAGAAGAGACCCAGTACTTC
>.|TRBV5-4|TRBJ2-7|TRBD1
CASSLGQGAYEQYF
TGTGCCAGCAGCCTTGGACAGGGAGCCTACGAGCAGTACTTC
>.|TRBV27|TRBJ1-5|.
CASSATWLGGSQPQHF
TGTGCCAGCAGTGCCACCTGGCTGGGAGGAAGCCAGCCCCAGCATTTT
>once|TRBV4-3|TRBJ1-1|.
CASSQGRLTEAFF
TGCGCCAGCAGCCAAGGGAGACTCACTGAAGCTTTCTTT
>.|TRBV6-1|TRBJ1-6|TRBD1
CASSEQTGYNSPLHF
TGTGCCAGCAGTGAACAGACAGGGTATAATTCACCCCTCCACTTT
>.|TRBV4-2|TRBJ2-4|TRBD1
CASSQQTGNGAGIQYF
TGTGCCAGCAGCCAACAGACAGGGAATGGGGCGGGCATTCAGTACTTC
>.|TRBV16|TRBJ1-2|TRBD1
CASSTGQGSYGYTF
TGTGCCAGCAGCACCGGACAGGGAAGCTATGGCTACACCTTC
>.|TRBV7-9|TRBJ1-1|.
CASSFGDSNTEAFF
TGTGCCAGCAGCTTCGGAGACTCGAACACTGAAGCTTTCTTT
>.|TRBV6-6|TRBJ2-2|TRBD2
CASKAGGPRTGELFF
TGTGCCAGCAAAGCGGGAGGGCCAAGGACCGGGGAGCTGTTTTTT
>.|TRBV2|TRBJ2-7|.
CASSASGSSLSYEQYF
TGTGCCAGCAGTGCCTCAGGCTCGTCCCTCTCCTACGAGCAGTACTTC
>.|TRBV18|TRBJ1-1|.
CASSATVNTEAFF
TGTGCCAGCTCAGCAACGGTGAACACTGAAGCTTTCTTT
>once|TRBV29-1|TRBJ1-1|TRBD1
CSVRDRAWYTEAFF
TGCAGCGTACGTGACAGGGCTTGGTACACTGAAGCTTTCTTT
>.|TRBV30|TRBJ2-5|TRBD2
CAWRALAGLEETQYF
TGTGCCTGGAGGGCTCTAGCGGGATTAGAAGAGACCCAGTACTTC
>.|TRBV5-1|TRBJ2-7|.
CASSLQASYEQYF
TGCGCCAGCAGCTTGCAGGCCTCCTACGAGCAGTACTTC
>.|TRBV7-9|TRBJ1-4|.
CASSSSGGKANEKLFF
TGTGCCAGCAGCTCCAGTGGGGGGAAAGCTAATGAAAAACTGTTTTTT
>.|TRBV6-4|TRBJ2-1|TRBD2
CASSAHSGGYNEQFF
TGTGCCAGCAGTGCCCATAGCGGGGGGTACAATGAGCAGTTCTTC
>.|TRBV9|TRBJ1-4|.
CASSVASGATNEKLFF
TGTGCCAGCAGCGTAGCTTCGGGTGCAACTAATGAAAAACTGTTTTTT
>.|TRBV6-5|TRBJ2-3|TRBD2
CASSYAASGQGTQYF
TGTGCCAGCAGTTACGCGGCTAGCGGCCAGGGTACGCAGTATTTT
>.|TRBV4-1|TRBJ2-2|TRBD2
CASSQQFSGTSGTGELFF
TGCGCCAGCAGCCAACAATTTTCCGGGACTAGCGGCACCGGGGAGCTGTTTTTT
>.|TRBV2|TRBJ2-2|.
CASRKAETGTGELFF
TGTGCCAGCAGGAAGGCGGAGACAGGCACCGGGGAGCTGTTTTTT
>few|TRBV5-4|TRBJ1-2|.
CASRFTEGVGYGYTF
TGTGCCAGCAGGTTCACAGAGGGGGTCGGCTATGGCTACACCTTC
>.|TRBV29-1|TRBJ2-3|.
CSVDPGSTDTQYF
TGCAGCGTTGACCCGGGAAGCACAGATACGCAGTATTTT
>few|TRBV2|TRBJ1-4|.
CASSGQGLTNEKLFF
TGTGCCAGCAGTGGGCAGGGGTTAACTAATGAAAAACTGTTTTTT
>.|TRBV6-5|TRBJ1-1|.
CASSPMTGNTEAFF
TGTGCCAGCAGCCCGATGACAGGGAACACTGAAGCTTTCTTT
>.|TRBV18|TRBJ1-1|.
CASSPVAGRAGTSLDTEAFF
TGTGCCAGCTCACCAGTGGCCGGAAGGGCAGGGACTAGCTTGGACACTGAAGCTTTCTTT
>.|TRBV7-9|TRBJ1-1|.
CASSLESGNTEAFF
TGTGCCAGCAGCTTAGAATCAGGGAACACTGAAGCTTTCTTT